This entry lists 21 T cell receptor beta chains sequenced from one sample in a study of blood T cell repertoires in COVID-19. Sequencing used immunoSEQ multiplex PCR; TCRdb keeps in-frame clones, though not all of them. The sample has 200,000 to 300,000 clones, 84% seen once. The specimen was peripheral blood. These receptors originate from a man aged 60-69 years with acute or convalescent COVID-19.

The rearrangement links TRBV28 to TRBJ2-1; 10 bases map to TRBD2. Germline CDR1 and CDR2: MDHEN and SYDVKM. Unmatched junction bases numbered 6, after V lost 2 bases and J lost 2 bases. This CDR3 comprises 17 residues. CDR3 in amino acids: CASSLGGSGRAYNEQFF. In DNA, the CDR3 is TGTGCCAGCAGTTTAGGGGGGAGCGGGAGGGCCTACAATGAGCAGTTCTTC.

On this clone itself: At the DNA level, this CDR3 is encoded by other sequences in the same sample as well. In DNA form, the CDR3 reads TGTGCCAGCAGCCTTGGACTAGCGGGGAATGAGCAGTTCTTC. This gives the protein CASSLGLAGNEQFF. This rearrangement joins TRBV11-3 to TRBJ2-1, with 12 bases matching TRBD2. V lost 5 bases to trimming and J lost 7 bases; unmatched junction nucleotides: 3. CDR3 length: 14 residues. In germline, CDR1 is SGHNT, CDR2 YENEEA.

The chain has TRBV5-4 and TRBJ2-7; 7 positions agree with TRBD1. Germline V gives CDR1 SGHNT, CDR2 YYREEE (reference sequence). V lost 4 bases and J lost 4; bases outside the gene matches: 11. The CDR3 runs 15 residues. The CDR3 spells CASSGGGTARYEQYF. The CDR3 nucleotides read TGTGCCAGCAGCGGTGGTGGGACAGCGCGGTACGAGCAGTACTTC.

This clone was seen more than once but under ten times. This chain connects TRBV18 to TRBJ2-7; D is possibly TRBD1 (5 bases). The germline V gene has CDR1 KGHSH and CDR2 LQKENI. The CDR3 totals 13 residues. Trimming stripped 6 bases from V and 5 bases from J, with 14 bases between. The CDR3 sequence: CASSPVVGDEQYF. Written as DNA, the CDR3 is TGTGCCAGCTCGCCGGTTGTAGGGGACGAGCAGTACTTC.

This clone was picked up one time. The chain has TRBV6-2 or TRBV6-3 and TRBJ1-2; D perhaps matches TRBD1 (6 bases). Germline V CDR1 and CDR2: MNHEY, SVGEGT. The CDR3 contains 13 residues. Trimming took 6 bases from V and 1 from J, leaving 9 bases between them. CDR3: CASSRQVNYGYTF. The CDR3 region has the DNA TGTGCCAGCAGCCGACAGGTTAACTATGGCTACACCTTC.

This clone was seen once. The rearrangement links TRBV5-6 to TRBJ2-5; TRBD2 aligns across 8 bases. The junction had 10 bases not matched to a gene; V was cut back by 4 bases and J by 5 bases. Germline-derived CDR1 and CDR2 are SGHDT and YYEEEE. The CDR3 has 15 residues. The CDR3 spells CASSLRGGGRETQYF. The CDR3 DNA follows: TGTGCCAGCAGCCTGAGAGGCGGGGGGAGGGAGACCCAGTACTTC.

This clone was observed once. This chain connects TRBV18 to TRBJ2-1, with TRBD2 matching 9 bases. The CDR3 is 18 residues long. CDR1 is KGHSH, CDR2 LQKENI, per germline. Trimming at V came to 2 bases and at J to 9 bases, leaving 17 bases not matched to a gene. CDR3: CASSPITRAGGSVLEQFF. CDR3 DNA: TGTGCCAGCTCACCAATCACACGAGCGGGAGGTTCGGTGCTTGAGCAGTTCTTC.

This chain connects TRBV28 to TRBJ2-2, with D possibly matching TRBD1 (5 bases). Germline V gives CDR1 MDHEN, CDR2 SYDVKM. Trimming stripped 10 bases from V and 7 bases from J, with 13 bases between. The CDR3 loop spans 12 amino acids. CDR3 bases: TGTGCCACAGGGCCCCTTCTCGGGGAGCTGTTTTTT. Translation: CATGPLLGELFF.

This sequence joins TRBV27 and TRBJ2-2, with 10 bases aligning to TRBD2. Germline V gene lookup returns CDR1 MNHEY and CDR2 SMNVEV (reference sequence). J was trimmed by 6 bases and V by 4 bases; bases with no gene match: 5. This CDR3 is 15 amino acids long. The DNA of the CDR3 is TGTGCCAGCAGTTGGTCACTAGCGGGGTCCGGGGAGCTGTTTTTT. It translates to CASSWSLAGSGELFF.

The chain combines TRBV12-3 or TRBV12-4 with TRBJ1-5; D is unresolved. The germline V and J ends were trimmed by 5 bases and 9 bases, with 8 bases remaining between them. The CDR3 is 11 amino acids. The CDR3 coding sequence is TGTGCCAGCAGTAGCTCTGGGCCCCAGCATTTT. Its protein product is CASSSSGPQHF.

The chain joins TRBV3-1 (or the pseudogene TRBV3-2) to TRBJ1-2, with 7 bases aligning to TRBD1. V lost 2 bases to trimming and J lost 3 bases; unmatched junction nucleotides: 3. The V gene's germline CDR1 is LGHDT and CDR2 YNNKEL (reference sequence). CDR3 length: 14 amino acids. The CDR3 region has the DNA TGTGCCAGCAGCCAAAGGGGGCGCGACTATGGCTACACCTTC. Translating gives CASSQRGRDYGYTF.

The chain recombines TRBV12-3 or TRBV12-4 with TRBJ1-1, with 7 bases fitting TRBD1. This CDR3 is 12 amino acids long. V shed 1 base, J shed 9 bases, and the junction held 2 bases outside the gene matches. CDR3: CASSLGRGQAFF. DNA for the CDR3: TGTGCCAGCAGTTTAGGTAGGGGGCAAGCTTTCTTT.

The V and J genes are TRBV11-2 and TRBJ2-1; D is possibly TRBD2 (5 bases). Germline V gene lookup returns CDR1 SGHAT and CDR2 FQNNGV. The CDR3 extends over 14 amino acids. V was pared by 8 bases and J by 6 bases, with 17 bases between. The CDR3 sequence is CASRLGGGGNEQFF. The CDR3 coding sequence is TGTGCCAGCCGTCTCGGCGGCGGAGGCAATGAGCAGTTCTTC.

This clone showed up just once. The chain couples TRBV7-3 to TRBJ2-1, with 7 nucleotides matching TRBD2. The germline V gene has CDR1 SGHTA and CDR2 FQGTGA. CDR3 length: 15 amino acids. Trimming removed 2 bases from V and 2 bases from J; junction bases left unmatched: 3. This chain's CDR3 is CASSLRLAAYNEQFF. DNA for the CDR3: TGTGCCAGCAGCTTACGCCTAGCGGCCTACAATGAGCAGTTCTTC.

J is TRBJ2-7 and V is TRBV29-1; 7 bases align to TRBD1. The CDR3 loop spans 13 amino acids. Per germline, CDR1 SQVTM and CDR2 ANQGSEA. The junction had 9 bases not matched to a gene; V was cut back by 4 bases and J by 6 bases. The CDR3 nucleotides read TGCAGCGTTGGATGGACAGGTCCTTCCGAGCAGTACTTC. Protein: CSVGWTGPSEQYF.

As concerns this clone: One end of the junction does not line up with germline, which may come from a read error. This chain uses TRBV5-1 with TRBJ2-5; D gene ambiguous. In germline, CDR1 is SGHRS, CDR2 YFSETQ. This CDR3 contains 16 residues. The chain's CDR3 is CASSLGGGNSQESQYF. CDR3 nucleotides: TGCGCCAGCAGCTTGGGAGGCGGCAATTCCCAAGAGTCCCAGTACTTC.

The genes are TRBV20-1 and TRBJ1-2; the D is unclear. CDR3 length: 11 residues. V was shortened by 5 bases and J by 3 bases, with 7 bases between the two germline ends. Germline V gene sequence: CDR1 DFQATT, CDR2 SNEGSKA (reference sequence). In DNA form, the CDR3 reads TGCAGTGCTTTACGAGACTATGGCTACACCTTC. Translating gives CSALRDYGYTF.

The rearrangement links TRBV29-1 to TRBJ2-2, with D hard to call. The CDR3 length is 12 residues. The germline V gene has CDR1 SQVTM and CDR2 ANQGSEA. V lost 4 bases, J lost 4 bases, and 7 bases lay in between. This CDR3 reads CSVVPPTGELFF. As DNA, the CDR3 is TGCAGCGTTGTCCCTCCCACCGGGGAGCTGTTTTTT.

The chain combines TRBV7-9 with TRBJ1-5; D unresolved. CDR3 length equals 13 residues. Germline V gene data show CDR1 as SEHNR and CDR2 as FQNEAQ (reference sequence). V was shortened by 2 bases and J by 5 bases, with 7 bases between the two germline ends. CDR3 sequence: CASSLQEDQPQHF. For the CDR3, the DNA is TGTGCCAGCAGCTTACAGGAGGATCAGCCCCAGCATTTT.

The sample holds one count of this clone. The rearrangement joins TRBV5-1 to TRBJ2-7; the match to TRBD1 covers 8 bases. The CDR3 is 15 residues long. CDR1 is SGHRS, CDR2 YFSETQ, per germline. The trim removed 0 bases at V and 4 bases at J, leaving 6 bases unmatched. The DNA of the CDR3 is TGCGCCAGCAGCTTGGGGGACAGGTTAGGTTACGAGCAGTACTTC. Its protein product is CASSLGDRLGYEQYF.

This clone appeared a single time. The rearrangement uses TRBV11-3 and TRBJ2-5, with D unresolved. Trimming cost V 8 bases and J 5 bases, with 18 bases left between them. The germline CDR1 and CDR2 sequences are SGHNT and YENEEA. The CDR3 sequence is 14 residues long. The CDR3: CASAPPVERETQYF. The CDR3 DNA sequence: TGTGCCAGCGCCCCCCCGGTCGAACGGGAGACCCAGTACTTC.